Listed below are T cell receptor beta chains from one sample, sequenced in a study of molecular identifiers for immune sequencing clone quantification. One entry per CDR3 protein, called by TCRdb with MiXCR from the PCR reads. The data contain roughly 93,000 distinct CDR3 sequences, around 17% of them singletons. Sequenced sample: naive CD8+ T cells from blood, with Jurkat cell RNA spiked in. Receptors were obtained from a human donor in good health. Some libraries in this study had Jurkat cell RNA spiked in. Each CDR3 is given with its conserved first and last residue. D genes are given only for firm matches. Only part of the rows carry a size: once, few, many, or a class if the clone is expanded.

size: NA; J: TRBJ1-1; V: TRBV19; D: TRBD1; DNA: TGTGCCAGTAGTATGGGACAGGGGAACACTGAAGCTTTCTTT; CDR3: CASSMGQGNTEAFF
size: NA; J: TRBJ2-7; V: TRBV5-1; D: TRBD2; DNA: TGCGCCAGCAGCCCAGGGATGACTAGCGGGACCTACGAGCAGTACTTC; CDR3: CASSPGMTSGTYEQYF
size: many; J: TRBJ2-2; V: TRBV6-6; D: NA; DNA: TGTGCCAGCAGTTACTCGGGATCTGGAACCGGGGAGCTGTTTTTT; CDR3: CASSYSGSGTGELFF
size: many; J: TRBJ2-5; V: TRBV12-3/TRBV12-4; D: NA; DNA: TGTGCCAGCAGTACCCAAGAGACCCAGTACTTC; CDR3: CASSTQETQYF
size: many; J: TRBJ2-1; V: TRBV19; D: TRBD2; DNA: TGTGCCAGTAGTATAACTAGCGTGGGCAATGAGCAGTTCTTC; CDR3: CASSITSVGNEQFF
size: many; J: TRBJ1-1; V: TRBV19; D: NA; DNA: TGTGCCAGTATGGGACGGACGAACACTGAAGCTTTCTTT; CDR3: CASMGRTNTEAFF
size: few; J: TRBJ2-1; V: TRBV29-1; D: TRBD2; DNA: TGCAGCGTTGAAGGCCTAGCGGGGATAGGCGAGGTGTACAATGAGCAGTTCTTC; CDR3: CSVEGLAGIGEVYNEQFF
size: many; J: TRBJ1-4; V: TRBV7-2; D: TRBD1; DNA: TGTGCCAGCAGCTCGGGACAGGGTCTGTTTTTT; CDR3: CASSSGQGLFF
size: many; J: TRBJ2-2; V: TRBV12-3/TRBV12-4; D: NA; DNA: TGTGCCAGCAGTTTCTCAGACACGAACACCGGGGAGCTGTTTTTT; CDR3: CASSFSDTNTGELFF
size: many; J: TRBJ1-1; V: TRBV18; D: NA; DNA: TGTGCCAGCTCACCCACAAGCTCCCGCCACAGAATTACCAACACTGAAGCTTTCTTT; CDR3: CASSPTSSRHRITNTEAFF
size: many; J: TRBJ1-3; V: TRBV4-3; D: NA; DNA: TGCGCCAGCAGCCAAGACCGCGACTCTGGAAACACCATATATTTT; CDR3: CASSQDRDSGNTIYF
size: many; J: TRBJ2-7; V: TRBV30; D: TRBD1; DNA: TGTGCCTGGGATCACGGGACAGCCTACGAGCAGTACTTC; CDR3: CAWDHGTAYEQYF
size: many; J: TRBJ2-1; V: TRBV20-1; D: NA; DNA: TGCAGTGCTAGGGGGACGTTCGCTTACAATGAGCAGTTCTTC; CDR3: CSARGTFAYNEQFF
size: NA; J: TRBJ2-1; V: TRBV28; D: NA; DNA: TGTGCCAGCGGTTTAGATGAGCAGTTCTTC; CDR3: CASGLDEQFF
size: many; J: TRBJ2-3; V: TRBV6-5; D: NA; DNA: TGTGCCAGCAGTACCCGGCTAGACACAGATACGCAGTATTTT; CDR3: CASSTRLDTDTQYF
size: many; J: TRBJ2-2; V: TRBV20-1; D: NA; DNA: TGCAGTGCTAGAGATGGGACCGGGGAGCTGTTTTTT; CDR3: CSARDGTGELFF
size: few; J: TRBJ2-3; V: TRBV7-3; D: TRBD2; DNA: TGTGCCAGCAGCTCGTTAGCGGGAGGGGGAGATACGCAGTATTTT; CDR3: CASSSLAGGGDTQYF
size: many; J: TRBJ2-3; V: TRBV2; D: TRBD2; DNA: TGTGCCAGCGGGACTAGCGGCACAGATACGCAGTATTTT; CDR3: CASGTSGTDTQYF
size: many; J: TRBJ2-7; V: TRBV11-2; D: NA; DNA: TGTGCCAGCAGCTTAGGCGGGGCCTTTGGAGAGCAGTACTTC; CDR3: CASSLGGAFGEQYF
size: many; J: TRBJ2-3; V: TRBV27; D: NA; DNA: TGTGCCAGCAGTTTTAGCATCACAGATACGCAGTATTTT; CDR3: CASSFSITDTQYF
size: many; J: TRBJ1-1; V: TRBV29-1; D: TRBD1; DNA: TGCAGCGTCGCCGGGACAGGGACCGCTGAAGCTTTCTTT; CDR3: CSVAGTGTAEAFF
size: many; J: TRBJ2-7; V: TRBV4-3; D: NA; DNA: TGCGCCAGCAGCCAAGATCGCGGTAACGAGCAGTACTTC; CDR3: CASSQDRGNEQYF
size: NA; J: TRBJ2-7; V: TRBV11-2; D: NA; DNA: TGTGCCAGCAGCTCCTCCTATTTTGGTCCCCACTACGAGCAGTACTTC; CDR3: CASSSSYFGPHYEQYF
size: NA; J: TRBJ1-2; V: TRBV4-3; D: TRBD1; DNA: TGCGCCAGCAGCCAAGATTGGGACAGGAAGAACTATGGCTACACCTTC; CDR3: CASSQDWDRKNYGYTF
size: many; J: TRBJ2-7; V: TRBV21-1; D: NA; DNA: TGTGCCAGCAGCAAAGTGGTCCAGGGGGCAACCTACGAGCAGTACTTC; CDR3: CASSKVVQGATYEQYF
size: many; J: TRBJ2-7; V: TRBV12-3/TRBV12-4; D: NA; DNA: TGTGCCAGCAGTTCCCTCGGGCAGGGCCATTCCTACGAGCAGTACTTC; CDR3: CASSSLGQGHSYEQYF
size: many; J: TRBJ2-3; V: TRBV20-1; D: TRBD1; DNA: TGCAGTGCCCCCGGGACAGAAAAAACCTCTAGCACAGATACGCAGTATTTT; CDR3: CSAPGTEKTSSTDTQYF